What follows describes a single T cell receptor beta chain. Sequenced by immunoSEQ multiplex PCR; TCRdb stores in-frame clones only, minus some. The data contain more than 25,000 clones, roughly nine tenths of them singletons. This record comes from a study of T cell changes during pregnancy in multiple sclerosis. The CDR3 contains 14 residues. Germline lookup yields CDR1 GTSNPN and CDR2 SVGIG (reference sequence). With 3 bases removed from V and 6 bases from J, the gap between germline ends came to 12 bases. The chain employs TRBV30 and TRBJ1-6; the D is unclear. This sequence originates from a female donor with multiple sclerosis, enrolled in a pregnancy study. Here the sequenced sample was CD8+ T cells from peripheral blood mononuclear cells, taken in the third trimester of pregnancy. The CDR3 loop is CAWSAIAGNSPLHF. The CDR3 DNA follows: TGTGCCTGGAGCGCCATAGCGGGTAATTCACCCCTCCACTTT.